This entry lists 18 T cell receptor beta chains sequenced from one sample in a study of T cell clones after liver transplantation. TCRdb keeps only in-frame clones here, not all; method: immunoSEQ multiplex PCR. The repertoire consists of over 100,000 clones, with 75% to 85% occurring once and the leading ten covering about 0.89%. The sequencing used CD4+ T cells from blood, collected before liver transplant. The receptor set was obtained from a human donor who received a liver transplant.

Only one count was recorded for this clone. This same CDR3 is encoded by further DNA sequences in the sample. V is TRBV27 and J is TRBJ2-5, with TRBD1 matching over 7 bases. The CDR3 spans 12 residues. Germline V gene data show CDR1 as MNHEY and CDR2 as SMNVEV (reference sequence). Losses at the gene ends were 8 bases for V and 4 bases for J; bases not matched to a gene: 4. The CDR3 DNA reads TGTGCCAGCCGGAACAGGGGAGAGACCCAGTACTTC. Amino acids: CASRNRGETQYF.

This chain joins TRBV7-9 and TRBJ2-6; 7 positions match TRBD1. V gave up 3 bases and J gave up 0 bases; unmatched junction bases: 5. Germline-derived CDR1 and CDR2 are SEHNR and FQNEAQ (reference sequence). The CDR3 is made up of 17 amino acids. The CDR3 bases are TGTGCCAGCAGCTTCCTGGGACAGAGCTCTGGGGCCAACGTCCTGACTTTC. It translates to CASSFLGQSSGANVLTF.

This clone has only one observation. The sample contains more than one DNA sequence encoding this CDR3. The chain is built from TRBV5-1 and TRBJ2-1; D perhaps matches TRBD1 (5 bases). The CDR3 covers 13 residues. Germline loops: CDR1 SGHRS, CDR2 YFSETQ. The germline V and J ends were trimmed by 1 base and 9 bases, with 11 bases remaining between them. CDR3: CASSLSQGGEQFF. The CDR3 DNA sequence: TGCGCCAGCAGCTTGTCCCAGGGCGGTGAGCAGTTCTTC.

The chain uses TRBV6-5 and TRBJ2-2, with TRBD1 matching 7 bases. The CDR3 runs 13 residues. The V gene's germline CDR1 is MNHEY and CDR2 SVGAGI. V lost 7 bases and J lost 5; bases outside the gene matches: 4. The CDR3 sequence is CASTQGLTGELFF. DNA of the CDR3: TGTGCCAGCACACAGGGGCTTACCGGGGAGCTGTTTTTT.

This clone was picked up one time. The gene calls are TRBV27 and TRBJ2-2; 9 bases fit TRBD2. V was clipped by 8 bases and J by 5 bases; unmatched bases: 12. The CDR3 is 16 amino acids. CDR1 is MNHEY, CDR2 SMNVEV, per germline (reference sequence). The CDR3 loop reads CASCRGLAGWTGELFF. CDR3 nucleotide sequence: TGTGCCAGCTGCCGTGGTCTAGCGGGATGGACCGGGGAGCTGTTTTTT.

This chain connects TRBV5-4 to TRBJ1-6; D remains ambiguous. The germline V gene encodes CDR1 SGHNT and CDR2 YYREEE (reference sequence). CDR3 length: 15 amino acids. Trimming took 1 base from V and 9 from J, leaving 14 bases between them. The CDR3 reads CASSLSQAPGSPLHF. The CDR3 bases are TGTGCCAGCAGCTTGTCGCAGGCCCCCGGTTCACCCCTCCACTTT.

The genes are TRBV7-8 and TRBJ1-2, with a weak D call TRBD1 (5 bases). Trimming left V 2 bases short and J 2 bases short, with 12 bases between. CDR1 SGHVS and CDR2 FQNEAQ come from the germline V gene. CDR3 length: 15 residues. CDR3 loop: CASSLRSSGNYGYTF. The CDR3 DNA reads TGTGCCAGCAGCTTAAGGTCTTCAGGGAACTATGGCTACACCTTC.

The rearrangement joins TRBV28 to TRBJ1-4; TRBD1 matches at 7 bases. The CDR3 is 15 residues long. Germline V lookup: CDR1 MDHEN, CDR2 SYDVKM. V shed 3 bases, J shed 7 bases, and the junction held 8 bases outside the gene matches. CDR3 bases: TGTGCCAGCAGTTTGCGAGGGGGCGGACGTGAAAAACTGTTTTTT. Translating gives CASSLRGGGREKLFF. Together with reference TRBV28 and TRBJ1-4, the CDR3 gives the full variable domain: DVKVTQSSRYLVKRTGEKVFLECVQDMDHENMFWYRQDPGLGLRLIYFSYDVKMKEKGDIPEGYSVSREKKERFSLILESASTNQTSMYLCASSLRGGGREKLFFGSGTQLSVL.

The chain links TRBV6-5 to TRBJ1-4, with unresolved D. The length of the CDR3 is 11 residues. V lost 7 bases and J 8 bases, leaving 8 bases between the germline ends. The V gene's germline CDR1 is MNHEY and CDR2 SVGAGI. The CDR3 DNA follows: TGTGCCAGCAAAAGTGGAGAAAAACTGTTTTTT. Translation gives CASKSGEKLFF.

The chain uses TRBV4-1 and TRBJ2-7; the D is unclear. The germline gives CDR1 MGHRA, CDR2 YSYEKL. CDR3 length: 16 residues. The V gene lost 4 bases and the J gene lost 0 bases, with 16 bases spanning the gap. CDR3 loop: CASSPFDGPSSYEQYF. The CDR3 coding sequence is TGCGCCAGCAGCCCTTTTGATGGACCTAGCTCCTACGAGCAGTACTTC.

The chain couples TRBV23-1 to TRBJ1-4, with a possible D match to TRBD1 (5 bases). TRBV23-1 is an ORF for which the function is uncertain. This CDR3 has 16 residues. Trimming stripped 0 bases from V and 8 bases from J, with 16 bases between. The CDR3 bases are TGCGCCAGCAGTCAATCGAGACAGTGGTCCGGGGAAAAACTGTTTTTT. Translated: CASSQSRQWSGEKLFF.

The rearrangement uses TRBV6-5 and TRBJ2-2; TRBD1 agrees at 7 bases. V lost 2 bases to trimming and J lost 6 bases; unmatched junction nucleotides: 9. CDR1 MNHEY and CDR2 SVGAGI come from the germline V gene. CDR3 length equals 16 residues. CDR3 bases: TGTGCCAGCAGTTACCTCGGACAGGCCCGCGCCGGGGAGCTGTTTTTT. Translation gives CASSYLGQARAGELFF.

The chain is built from TRBV7-2 and TRBJ2-5, with D perhaps matching TRBD2 (5 bases). Germline V gives CDR1 SGHTA, CDR2 FQGNSA. This CDR3 is built from 14 residues. The V end was cut by 3 bases, the J end by 1 base, with 9 bases between. In DNA, the CDR3 is TGTGCCAGCAGCTTCAGCGGCATCCAAGAGACCCAGTACTTC. This sequence encodes CASSFSGIQETQYF.

The rearrangement uses TRBV7-9 and TRBJ2-7; D gene ambiguous. Looked up from germline, CDR1 is SEHNR and CDR2 is FQNEAQ (reference sequence). The CDR3 sequence is 15 residues long. V lost 3 bases and J 4 bases, leaving 16 bases between the germline ends. This CDR3 reads CASSLPQVKSYEQYF. The CDR3 DNA reads TGTGCCAGCAGCTTGCCGCAGGTGAAGAGTTACGAGCAGTACTTC.

The genes are TRBV27 and TRBJ2-1; D remains unclear. The V gene's germline CDR1 is MNHEY and CDR2 SMNVEV (reference sequence). This CDR3 has 16 residues. The V gene lost 0 bases and the J gene lost 6 bases, with 15 bases spanning the gap. The CDR3 sequence is CASSLSYRTGGNEQFF. The CDR3 nucleotides read TGTGCCAGCAGTTTATCGTACCGGACCGGCGGCAATGAGCAGTTCTTC.

CDR3 nucleotide sequence: TGTGCCAGCAGTTTACGGCAGATGAACACTGAAGCTTTCTTT. It encodes CASSLRQMNTEAFF. The genes are TRBV27 and TRBJ1-1, with no clear D. V shed 2 bases and J shed 0 bases, with 7 bases lying between them. The CDR3 consists of 14 residues. Germline lookup yields CDR1 MNHEY and CDR2 SMNVEV (reference sequence).

The chain uses TRBV28 and TRBJ2-7, with TRBD2 matching over 9 bases. This CDR3 has 15 amino acids. After removal of 4 bases from V and 0 bases from J, the junction contained 4 bases not matched to a gene. Germline CDR1 is MDHEN and CDR2 is SYDVKM. CDR3 sequence: CASSSSGASSYEQYF. The CDR3 region has the DNA TGTGCCAGCAGTTCTAGCGGGGCGAGCTCCTACGAGCAGTACTTC. Based on the CDR3 plus reference TRBV28 and TRBJ2-7, the full variable domain is DVKVTQSSRYLVKRTGEKVFLECVQDMDHENMFWYRQDPGLGLRLIYFSYDVKMKEKGDIPEGYSVSREKKERFSLILESASTNQTSMYLCASSSSGASSYEQYFGPGTRLTVT.

This chain joins TRBV11-1 and TRBJ2-3; the D is unclear. V lost 2 bases, J lost 4 bases, and 10 bases lay in between. The V gene's germline CDR1 is SGHAT and CDR2 FQDESV (reference sequence). The length of the CDR3 is 14 residues. CDR3 sequence reads: CASSLFSTSDTQYF. CDR3 bases: TGTGCCAGCAGCTTATTCTCTACTTCAGATACGCAGTATTTT.